A selection of T cell receptor beta chains follows, all from one sample in a study of early T cells in non-severe SARS-CoV-2 infection. Using its own MiXCR run on the 5' RACE reads, TCRdb lists one record per CDR3 protein. The sample consists of 55,000 to 65,000 distinct CDR3 sequences, over 7.5% of them appearing once. Sequencing was carried out using whole blood. The receptors were sampled from an adult who was a healthcare worker with PCR-confirmed SARS-CoV-2 infection or an uninfected control (not recorded which). Each CDR3 is given with its conserved first and last residue. Fields, in order: D gene, J gene, clone size, V gene, CDR3 DNA, CDR3 protein. A D gene is named only where the DNA matches it firmly. Expanded clones get a size class; other rows say once, few or many, or leave the size out.

>NA|TRBJ2-3|many|TRBV7-8
TGTGCCAGCAGCTTAGGGCTAGGCGCAGATACGCAGTATTTT
CASSLGLGADTQYF
>NA|TRBJ2-1|many|TRBV12-5
TGTGCTAGTGGTATCGACTACAATGAGCAGTTCTTC
CASGIDYNEQFF
>TRBD1|TRBJ1-1|few|TRBV10-3
TGTGCCATCAGTACAGGACAGGGCACTGAAGCTTTCTTT
CAISTGQGTEAFF
>TRBD2|TRBJ2-1|few|TRBV20-1
TGCAGTTACCGGGGGGTCTCCTACAATGAGCAGTTCTTC
CSYRGVSYNEQFF
>TRBD1|TRBJ1-5|many|TRBV6-5
TGTGCCAGCAGGGAGACAGGGGGTGCCAATCAGCCCCAGCATTTT
CASRETGGANQPQHF
>TRBD2|TRBJ2-1|many|TRBV4-2
TGTGCCAGCAGTCTAACCGGCGGGGCGGAGGCGGGGGATGAGCAGTTCTTC
CASSLTGGAEAGDEQFF
>NA|TRBJ2-5|many|TRBV20-1
TGCAGTGCTAGGTGGATTCAAGAGACCCAGTACTTC
CSARWIQETQYF
>NA|TRBJ2-3|NA|TRBV6-2/TRBV6-3
TGTGCCAGCAGTCCTTCCGGGCCAGAGGGATTAGAAGATACGCAGTATTTT
CASSPSGPEGLEDTQYF
>TRBD2|TRBJ2-1|NA|TRBV5-1
TGCGCCAGCAGCCCTTTAGCGGGGGGTAGTGAGCAGTTCTTC
CASSPLAGGSEQFF
>NA|TRBJ1-1|many|TRBV29-1
TGCAGCGTGCGGACGGATGAAGCTTTCTTT
CSVRTDEAFF
>NA|TRBJ2-7|NA|TRBV19
TGTGCCAGTAGTTCTGCGACAGAAGGCTACGAGCAGTACTTC
CASSSATEGYEQYF
>TRBD2|TRBJ2-3|many|TRBV10-3
TGTGCCATCAGTGTGACAGCGGGAGAAGATGATACGCAGTATTTT
CAISVTAGEDDTQYF
>NA|TRBJ2-2|NA|TRBV5-1
TGCGCCAGCAGCTTCATAGCGGAAAACACCGGGGAGCTGTTTTTT
CASSFIAENTGELFF
>NA|TRBJ2-5|few|TRBV19
TGTGCCAGTAACCCGGGACGGGTCCAAGAGACCCAGTACTTC
CASNPGRVQETQYF
>NA|TRBJ2-2|NA|TRBV5-4
TGTGCCAGCAGCTTGGACAGACCAACCGGGGAGCTGTTTTTT
CASSLDRPTGELFF
>NA|TRBJ1-1|many|TRBV10-3
TGTGCCATCAGTCCGCAGGGAATGGTGAACACTGAAGCTTTCTTT
CAISPQGMVNTEAFF
>TRBD1|TRBJ2-3|few|TRBV20-1
TGCAGTGCTAGAGACGACAGGGGCGGCACAGATACGCAGTATTTT
CSARDDRGGTDTQYF
>NA|TRBJ1-3|few|TRBV20-1
TGCAGTGCTAGGTCGGGGTCGGGCTCTGGAAACACCATATATTTT
CSARSGSGSGNTIYF
>TRBD1|TRBJ1-1|many|TRBV10-1
TGCGCCAGCAGTGAGCTAAGGACAGGGGGTGTCACTGAAGCTTTCTTT
CASSELRTGGVTEAFF
>TRBD2|TRBJ2-1|NA|TRBV10-2
TGCGCCAGCAGTGGAGGGACTAGCTTCCTGGGGTACAATGAGCAGTTCTTC
CASSGGTSFLGYNEQFF
>NA|TRBJ1-1|many|TRBV18
TGTGCCAGCTCACCACCCGACGACACTGAAGCTTTCTTT
CASSPPDDTEAFF
>NA|TRBJ2-5|NA|TRBV7-2
TGTGCCAGCACCCCTGACAGATATCAAGAGACCCAGTACTTC
CASTPDRYQETQYF
>NA|TRBJ2-1|many|TRBV12-3/TRBV12-4
TGTGCCAGCAGCCGGGACCCAAGAGACAATGAGCAGTTCTTC
CASSRDPRDNEQFF
>NA|TRBJ1-1|few|TRBV12-3/TRBV12-4
TGTGCCAGCAGACCCGGGTGGGCGATCACTGAAGCTTTCTTT
CASRPGWAITEAFF
>TRBD2|TRBJ2-3|many|TRBV4-2
TGTGCCAGCAGCCAAGATCTACCGACTAGCGGGAGTTCAGATACGCAGTATTTT
CASSQDLPTSGSSDTQYF
>NA|TRBJ2-1|NA|TRBV7-6
TGTGCCAGCAGCTCGGGAGAGTCCTACAATGAGCAGTTCTTC
CASSSGESYNEQFF
>NA|TRBJ2-7|NA|TRBV18
TGTGCCAGCTCAGTCGGACCGGACTACGAGCAGTACTTC
CASSVGPDYEQYF
>NA|TRBJ2-7|few|TRBV2
TGTGCCAGCAGTGAAGAACGGCGGAACTCCTACGAGCAGTACTTC
CASSEERRNSYEQYF
>TRBD1|TRBJ1-5|NA|TRBV6-2/TRBV6-3
TGTGCCAGCAGTTACTTGGGACAGGGAGGACAGCCCCAGCATTTT
CASSYLGQGGQPQHF
>NA|TRBJ2-6|NA|TRBV7-3
TGTGCCAGCAGCCGTGAACACAGGGCCTCTGGGGCCAACGTCCTGACTTTC
CASSREHRASGANVLTF
>NA|TRBJ1-1|NA|TRBV27
TGTGCCAGCGGAGGGTCTAATGAAGCTTTCTTT
CASGGSNEAFF
>TRBD1|TRBJ1-6|NA|TRBV18
TGTGCCAGCTCCCGTGGACAGGCTGATAATTCACCCCTCCACTTT
CASSRGQADNSPLHF
>NA|TRBJ2-5|NA|TRBV2
TGTGCCAGCAGTGCCTTGGGACACCTCCAAGAGACCCAGTACTTC
CASSALGHLQETQYF
>NA|TRBJ2-7|many|TRBV11-2
TGTGCCAGCAGCTTAGGACAGGTCAGCTCCTACGAGCAGTACTTC
CASSLGQVSSYEQYF
>NA|TRBJ2-1|many|TRBV29-1
TGCAGCGTTGAATCTAACCGGGGAAGCTCCTACAATGAGCAGTTCTTC
CSVESNRGSSYNEQFF
>NA|TRBJ2-7|NA|TRBV6-2/TRBV6-3
TGTGCCAGCAGTCGCCTGGATTGGGACGAGCAGTACTTC
CASSRLDWDEQYF
>NA|TRBJ2-5|NA|TRBV7-9
TGTGCCAGCAGCTTCGGGCGGACCCAAGAGACCCAGTACTTC
CASSFGRTQETQYF
>TRBD1|TRBJ1-4|few|TRBV12-3/TRBV12-4
TGTGCCAGCAGGGGACAGGGCAACGAAAAACTGTTTTTT
CASRGQGNEKLFF
>TRBD1|TRBJ2-1|NA|TRBV27
TGTGCCAGCAGTTCGACAGGGGGCAAAAGGAGCGAGCAGTTCTTC
CASSSTGGKRSEQFF
>TRBD2|TRBJ2-7|many|TRBV7-8
TGTGCCAGCAGCTCGAATTCGATACTAGCGGGAATCTACGAGCAGTACTTC
CASSSNSILAGIYEQYF
>NA|TRBJ1-2|many|TRBV27
TGTGCCAGCAGTTTATCCCCTGGCGGCGTCCCGTATGGCTACACCTTC
CASSLSPGGVPYGYTF
>NA|TRBJ2-7|many|TRBV12-3/TRBV12-4
TGTGCCAGCAGTTTAACAGGGACCTTTGAGCAGTACTTC
CASSLTGTFEQYF
>NA|TRBJ2-7|NA|TRBV10-1
TGCGCCAGCAGCCGAATTGACCGTCACGAGCAGTACTTC
CASSRIDRHEQYF
>NA|TRBJ1-2|few|TRBV7-2
TGTGCCAGCAGCCGGTTGGGATTTGAACCCAGCTATGGCTACACCTTC
CASSRLGFEPSYGYTF
>TRBD1|TRBJ2-1|NA|TRBV7-2
TGTGCCAGCAGCCCTTGGACAGGGTACAATGAGCAGTTCTTC
CASSPWTGYNEQFF
>NA|TRBJ2-1|NA|TRBV5-1
TGCGCCAGCACGCCAGGAGGGGGCTCCTACAATGAGCAGTTCTTC
CASTPGGGSYNEQFF
>NA|TRBJ2-3|NA|TRBV7-3
TGTGCCAGCAGCCCTTACCCGTCGAGCACAGATACGCAGTATTTT
CASSPYPSSTDTQYF
>TRBD1|TRBJ1-1|many|TRBV9
TGTGCCAGCAGCGTAGGGGCAGGGGGTGTGAACACTGAAGCTTTCTTT
CASSVGAGGVNTEAFF
>TRBD2|TRBJ2-3|many|TRBV7-9
TGTGCCAGCAGCAGACTGGGACTAGCGGGAGGTCCTAGCACAGATACGCAGTATTTT
CASSRLGLAGGPSTDTQYF
>NA|TRBJ2-3|many|TRBV9
TGTGCCAGCAGCGATCAAATGCTAGCGTCCGCAGATACGCAGTATTTT
CASSDQMLASADTQYF
>NA|TRBJ1-1|many|TRBV6-2/TRBV6-3
TGTGCCAGCAGCGGGAGGAACACTGAAGCTTTCTTT
CASSGRNTEAFF
>TRBD2|TRBJ2-1|many|TRBV11-2
TGTGCCAGCAGCTTAGGCGGGAGGGATGAGCAGTTCTTC
CASSLGGRDEQFF
>NA|TRBJ1-5|many|TRBV10-2
TGCGCCAGCAGTGAAAGGAACAATCAGCCCCAGCATTTT
CASSERNNQPQHF